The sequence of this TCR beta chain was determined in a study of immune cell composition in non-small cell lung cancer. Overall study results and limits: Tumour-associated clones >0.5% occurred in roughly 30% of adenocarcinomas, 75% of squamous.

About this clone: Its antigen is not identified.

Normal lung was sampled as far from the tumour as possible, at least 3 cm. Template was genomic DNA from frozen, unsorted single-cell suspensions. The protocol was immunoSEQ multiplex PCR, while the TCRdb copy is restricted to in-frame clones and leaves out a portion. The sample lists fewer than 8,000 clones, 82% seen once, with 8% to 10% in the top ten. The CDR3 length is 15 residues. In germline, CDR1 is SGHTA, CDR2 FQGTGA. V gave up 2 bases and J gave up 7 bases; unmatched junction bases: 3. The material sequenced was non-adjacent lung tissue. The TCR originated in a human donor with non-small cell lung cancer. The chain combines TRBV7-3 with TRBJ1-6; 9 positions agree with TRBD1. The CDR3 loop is CASSLVGTGNSPLHF. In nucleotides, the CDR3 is TGTGCCAGCAGCTTAGTCGGGACAGGGAATTCACCCCTCCACTTT.